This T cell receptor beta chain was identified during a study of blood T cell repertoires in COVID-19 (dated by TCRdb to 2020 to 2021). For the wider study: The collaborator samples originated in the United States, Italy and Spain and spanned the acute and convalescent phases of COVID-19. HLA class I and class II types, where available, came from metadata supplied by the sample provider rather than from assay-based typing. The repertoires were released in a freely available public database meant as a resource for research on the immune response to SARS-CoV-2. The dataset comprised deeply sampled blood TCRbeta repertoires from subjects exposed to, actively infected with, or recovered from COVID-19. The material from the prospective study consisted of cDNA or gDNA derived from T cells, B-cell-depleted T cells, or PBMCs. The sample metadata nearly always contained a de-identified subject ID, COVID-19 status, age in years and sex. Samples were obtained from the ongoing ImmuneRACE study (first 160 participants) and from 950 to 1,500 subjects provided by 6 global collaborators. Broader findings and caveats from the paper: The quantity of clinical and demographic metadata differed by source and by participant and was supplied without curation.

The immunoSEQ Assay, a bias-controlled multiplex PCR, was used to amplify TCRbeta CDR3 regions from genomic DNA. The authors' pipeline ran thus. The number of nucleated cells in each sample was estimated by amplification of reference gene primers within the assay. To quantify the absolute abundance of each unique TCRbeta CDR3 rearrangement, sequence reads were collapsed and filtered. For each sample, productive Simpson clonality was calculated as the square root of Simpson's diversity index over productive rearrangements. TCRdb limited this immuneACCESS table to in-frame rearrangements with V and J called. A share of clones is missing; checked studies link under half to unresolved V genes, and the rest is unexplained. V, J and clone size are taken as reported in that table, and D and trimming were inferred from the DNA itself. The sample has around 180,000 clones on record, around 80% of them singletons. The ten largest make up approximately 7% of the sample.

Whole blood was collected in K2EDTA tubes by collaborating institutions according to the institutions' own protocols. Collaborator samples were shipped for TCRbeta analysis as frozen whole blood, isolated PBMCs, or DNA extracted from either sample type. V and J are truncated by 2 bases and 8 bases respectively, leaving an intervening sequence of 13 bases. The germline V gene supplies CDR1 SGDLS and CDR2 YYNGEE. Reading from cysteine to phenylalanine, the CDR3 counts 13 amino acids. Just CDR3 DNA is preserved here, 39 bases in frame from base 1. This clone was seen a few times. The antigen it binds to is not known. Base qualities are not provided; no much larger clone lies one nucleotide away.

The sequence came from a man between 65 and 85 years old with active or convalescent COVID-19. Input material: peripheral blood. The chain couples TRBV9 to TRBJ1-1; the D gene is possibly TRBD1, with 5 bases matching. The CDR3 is CASSVRRDSEAFF. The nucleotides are TGTGCCAGCAGCGTGAGGAGAGACAGCGAAGCTTTCTTT.